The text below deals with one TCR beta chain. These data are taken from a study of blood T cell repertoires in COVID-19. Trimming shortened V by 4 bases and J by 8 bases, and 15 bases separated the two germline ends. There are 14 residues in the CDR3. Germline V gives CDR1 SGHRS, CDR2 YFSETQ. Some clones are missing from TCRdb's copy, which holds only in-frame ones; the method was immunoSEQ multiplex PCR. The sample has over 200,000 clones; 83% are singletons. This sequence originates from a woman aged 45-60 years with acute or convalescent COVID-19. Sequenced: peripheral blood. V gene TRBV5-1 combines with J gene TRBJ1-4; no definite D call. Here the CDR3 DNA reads TGCGCCAGCAGCCCCTTCGGGGAAGGGGAAAAACTGTTTTTT. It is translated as CASSPFGEGEKLFF. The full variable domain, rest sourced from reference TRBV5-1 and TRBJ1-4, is KAGVTQTPRYLIKTRGQQVTLSCSPISGHRSVSWYQQTPGQGLQFLFEYFSETQRNKGNFPGRFSGRQFSNSRSEMNVSTLELGDSALYLCASSPFGEGEKLFFGSGTQLSVL.